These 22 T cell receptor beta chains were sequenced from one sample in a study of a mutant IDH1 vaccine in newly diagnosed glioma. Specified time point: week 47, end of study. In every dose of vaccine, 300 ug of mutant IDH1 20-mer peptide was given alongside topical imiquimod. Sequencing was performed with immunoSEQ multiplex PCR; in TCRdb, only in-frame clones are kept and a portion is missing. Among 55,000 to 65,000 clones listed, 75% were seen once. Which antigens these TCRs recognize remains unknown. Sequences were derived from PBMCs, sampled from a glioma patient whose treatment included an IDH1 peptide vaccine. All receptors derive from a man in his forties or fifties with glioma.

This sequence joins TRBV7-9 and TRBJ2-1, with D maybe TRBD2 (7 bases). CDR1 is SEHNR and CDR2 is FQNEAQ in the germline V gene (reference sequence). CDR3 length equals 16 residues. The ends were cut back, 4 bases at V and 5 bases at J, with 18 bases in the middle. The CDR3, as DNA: TGTGCCAGCAGCTGGGGGGGCGGAGGGGGTCACAATGAGCAGTTCTTC. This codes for CASSWGGGGGHNEQFF. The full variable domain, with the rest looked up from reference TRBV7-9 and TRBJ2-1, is DTGVSQNPRHKITKRGQNVTFRCDPISEHNRLYWYRQTLGQGPEFLTYFQNEAQLEKSRLLSDRFSAERPKGSFSTLEIQRTEQGDSAMYLCASSWGGGGGHNEQFFGPGTRLTVL.

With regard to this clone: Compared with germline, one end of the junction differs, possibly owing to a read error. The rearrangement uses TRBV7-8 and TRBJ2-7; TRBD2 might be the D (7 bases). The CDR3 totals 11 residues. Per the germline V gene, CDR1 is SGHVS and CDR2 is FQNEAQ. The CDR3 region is CASSPGGRTNF. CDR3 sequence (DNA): TGTGCCAGCAGCCCGGGGGGCAGGACTAACTTC. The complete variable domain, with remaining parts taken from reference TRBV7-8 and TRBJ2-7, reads GAGVSQSPRYKVAKRGQDVALRCDPISGHVSLFWYQQALGQGPEFLTYFQNEAQLDKSGLPSDRFFAERPEGSVSTLKIQRTQQEDSAVYLCASSPGGRTNFGPGTRLTVT.

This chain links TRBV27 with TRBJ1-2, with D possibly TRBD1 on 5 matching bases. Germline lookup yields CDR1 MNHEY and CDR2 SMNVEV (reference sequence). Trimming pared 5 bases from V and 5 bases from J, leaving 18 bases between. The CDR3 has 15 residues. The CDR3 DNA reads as TGTGCCAGCAGTCCCCGAGGGGAGGCGGCGTATGGCTACACCTTC. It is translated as CASSPRGEAAYGYTF.

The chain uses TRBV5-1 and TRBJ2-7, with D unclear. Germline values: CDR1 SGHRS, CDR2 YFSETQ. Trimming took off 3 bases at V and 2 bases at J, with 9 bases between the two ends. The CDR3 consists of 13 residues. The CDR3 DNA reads TGCGCCAGCAGCTCCGGGCCCCCCTACGAGCAGTACTTC. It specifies CASSSGPPYEQYF.

The CDR3 region has the DNA TGTGCCAGCAGTTCCGGGACGATGAACTATGGCTACACCTTC. Protein sequence: CASSSGTMNYGYTF. This rearrangement joins TRBV28 to TRBJ1-2; D possibly corresponds to TRBD1 (5 bases). Germline CDR1 reads MDHEN; CDR2 reads SYDVKM. The ends were cut back, 4 bases at V and 2 bases at J, with 11 bases in the middle. CDR3 length: 14 amino acids.

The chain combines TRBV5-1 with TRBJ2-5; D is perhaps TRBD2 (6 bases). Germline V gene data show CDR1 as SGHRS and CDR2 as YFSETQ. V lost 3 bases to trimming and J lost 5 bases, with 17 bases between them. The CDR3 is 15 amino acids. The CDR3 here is CASSSGATSGETQYF. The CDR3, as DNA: TGCGCCAGCAGCTCCGGGGCTACGAGCGGGGAGACCCAGTACTTC.

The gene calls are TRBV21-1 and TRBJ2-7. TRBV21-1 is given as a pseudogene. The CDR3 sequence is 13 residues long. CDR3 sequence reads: CASRPMGSYEQYF. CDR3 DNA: TGTGCCAGCAGGCCGATGGGCTCCTACGAGCAGTACTTC.

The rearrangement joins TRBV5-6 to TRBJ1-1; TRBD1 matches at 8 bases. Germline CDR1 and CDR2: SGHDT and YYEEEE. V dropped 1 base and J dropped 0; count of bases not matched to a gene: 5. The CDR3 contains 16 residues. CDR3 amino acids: CASSLIRDRLNTEAFF. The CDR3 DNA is TGTGCCAGCAGCTTGATCCGGGACAGGTTGAACACTGAAGCTTTCTTT. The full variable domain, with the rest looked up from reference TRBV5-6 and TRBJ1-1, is DAGVTQSPTHLIKTRGQQVTLRCSPKSGHDTVSWYQQALGQGPQFIFQYYEEEERQRGNFPDRFSGHQFPNYSSELNVNALLLGDSALYLCASSLIRDRLNTEAFFGQGTRLTVV.

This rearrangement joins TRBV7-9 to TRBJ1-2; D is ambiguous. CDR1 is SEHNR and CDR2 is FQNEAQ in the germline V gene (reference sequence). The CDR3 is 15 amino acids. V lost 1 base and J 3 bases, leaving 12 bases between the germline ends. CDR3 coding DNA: TGTGCCAGCAGCTTAGAAGGCTCACGAGACTATGGCTACACCTTC. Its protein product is CASSLEGSRDYGYTF.

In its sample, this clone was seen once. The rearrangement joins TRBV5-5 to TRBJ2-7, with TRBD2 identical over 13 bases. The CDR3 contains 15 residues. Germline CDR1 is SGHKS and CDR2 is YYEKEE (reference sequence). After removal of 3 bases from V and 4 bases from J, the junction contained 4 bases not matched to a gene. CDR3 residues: CASSSGTSGAYEQYF. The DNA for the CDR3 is TGTGCCAGCAGCTCCGGGACTAGCGGGGCATACGAGCAGTACTTC.

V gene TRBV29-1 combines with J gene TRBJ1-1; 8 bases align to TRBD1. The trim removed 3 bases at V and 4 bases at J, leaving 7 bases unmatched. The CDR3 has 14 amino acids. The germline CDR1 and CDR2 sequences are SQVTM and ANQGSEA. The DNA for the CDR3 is TGCAGCGTTGAGGCGGACAGGGTACGCACTGAAGCTTTCTTT. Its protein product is CSVEADRVRTEAFF.

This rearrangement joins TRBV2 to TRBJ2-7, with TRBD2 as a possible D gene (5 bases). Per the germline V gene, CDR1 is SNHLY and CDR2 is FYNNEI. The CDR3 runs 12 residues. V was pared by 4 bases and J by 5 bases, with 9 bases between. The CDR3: CASSGSADEQYF. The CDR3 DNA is TGTGCCAGCAGTGGTTCAGCGGACGAGCAGTACTTC.

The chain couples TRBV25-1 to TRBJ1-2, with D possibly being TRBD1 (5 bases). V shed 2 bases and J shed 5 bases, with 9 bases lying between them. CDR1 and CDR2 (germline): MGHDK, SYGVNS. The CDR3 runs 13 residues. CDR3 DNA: TGTGCCAGCAGTGAAGGGGGGGGGTATGGCTACACCTTC. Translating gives CASSEGGGYGYTF.

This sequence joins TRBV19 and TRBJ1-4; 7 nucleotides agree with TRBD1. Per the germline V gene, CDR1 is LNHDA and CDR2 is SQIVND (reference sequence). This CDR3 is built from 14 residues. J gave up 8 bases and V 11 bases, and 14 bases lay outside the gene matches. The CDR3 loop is CASGGQGGLEKLFF. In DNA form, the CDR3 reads TGTGCCTCGGGCGGCCAGGGGGGTTTGGAAAAACTGTTTTTT.

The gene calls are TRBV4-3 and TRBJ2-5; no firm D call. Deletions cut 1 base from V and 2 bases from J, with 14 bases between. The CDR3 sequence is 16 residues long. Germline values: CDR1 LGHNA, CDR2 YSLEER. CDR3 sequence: CASSQGRDPLQETQYF. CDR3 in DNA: TGCGCCAGCAGCCAAGGCCGAGATCCCCTACAAGAGACCCAGTACTTC.

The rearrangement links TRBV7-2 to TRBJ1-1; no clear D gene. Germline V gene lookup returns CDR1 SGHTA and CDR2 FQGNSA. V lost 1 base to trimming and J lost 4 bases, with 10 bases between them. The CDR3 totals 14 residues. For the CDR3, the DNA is TGTGCCAGCAGCTTAGATTTGGGGATCACTGAAGCTTTCTTT. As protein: CASSLDLGITEAFF.

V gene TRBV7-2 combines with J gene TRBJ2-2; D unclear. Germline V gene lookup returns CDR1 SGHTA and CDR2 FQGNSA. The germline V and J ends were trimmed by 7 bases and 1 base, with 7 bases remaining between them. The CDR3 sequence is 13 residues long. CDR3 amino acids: CASTWKNTGELFF. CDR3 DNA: TGTGCCAGCACCTGGAAGAACACCGGGGAGCTGTTTTTT.

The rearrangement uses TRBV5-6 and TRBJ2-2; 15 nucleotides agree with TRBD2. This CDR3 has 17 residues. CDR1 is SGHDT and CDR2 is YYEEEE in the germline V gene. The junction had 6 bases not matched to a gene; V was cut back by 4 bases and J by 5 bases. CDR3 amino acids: CASSQGLAGGGTGELFF. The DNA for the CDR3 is TGTGCCAGCAGCCAGGGACTAGCGGGGGGCGGTACCGGGGAGCTGTTTTTT.

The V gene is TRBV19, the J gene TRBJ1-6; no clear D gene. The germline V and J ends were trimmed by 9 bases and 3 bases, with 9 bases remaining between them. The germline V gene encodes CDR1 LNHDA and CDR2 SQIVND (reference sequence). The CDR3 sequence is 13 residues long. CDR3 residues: CASRADYNSPLHF. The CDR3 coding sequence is TGTGCCAGCAGAGCCGACTATAATTCACCCCTCCACTTT.

Here the CDR3 DNA reads TGTGCCAGCAAAGCGCAGGTGGTCAATCAGCCCCAGCATTTT. Amino acids: CASKAQVVNQPQHF. The chain links TRBV2 to TRBJ1-5; D unresolved. The CDR3 spans 14 residues. With 7 bases removed from V and 3 bases from J, the gap between germline ends came to 13 bases. Germline-derived CDR1 and CDR2 are SNHLY and FYNNEI.

The CDR3 DNA reads TGTGCCAGCAGCTTAGAGGTTAGAGGGCTCACTTTCTTT. Protein sequence: CASSLEVRGLTFF. V usage is TRBV11-2 and J usage is TRBJ1-1; D is unclear. Per the germline V gene, CDR1 is SGHAT and CDR2 is FQNNGV. The CDR3 sequence is 13 residues long. Trimming removed 0 bases at V and 12 bases at J, with 14 bases between.

The DNA of the CDR3 is TGTGCCAGCAGTGAAGTCGGCCAGAACACTGAAGCTTTCTTT. Translation: CASSEVGQNTEAFF. The chain couples TRBV6-1 to TRBJ1-1, with D unclear. Looked up from germline, CDR1 is MNHNS and CDR2 is SASEGT. The V end was cut by 1 base, the J end by 1 base, with 7 bases between. The length of the CDR3 is 14 residues.